Sequencing of this TCR beta chain was carried out in a study of cytomegalovirus exposure and HLA in healthy donors. Looking at the study overall: From about 179 million T cells, an earlier analysis saw 117 million unique TCR beta sequences.

With 60 Vbeta and 13 Jbeta primers, the PCR was carried out. Profiling relied on immunoSEQ multiplex PCR, and the TCRdb table lists in-frame clones only, not all of them. The table has roughly 290,000 clones, about 87% seen once. General study points: Most TCRs appeared rarely, but some public TCRs recurred in many donors. In the analysis, some V segments, TRBV6-2 and TRBV6-3 included, were excluded as indistinguishable.

Per germline, CDR1 KGHSH and CDR2 LQKENI. The CDR3 extends over 14 amino acids. The ends were cut back, 5 bases at V and 1 base at J, with 9 bases in the middle. Turning to this clone: As yet, its antigen is unknown.

Healthy bone marrow donors formed the donor group. This clonotype was obtained from a woman aged 18 to 35 in good health and CMV-seronegative. Sequencing was performed on PBMCs. The rearrangement links TRBV18 to TRBJ1-5; no clear D gene. The CDR3 coding sequence is TGTGCCAGCTCAGAGGGTAGGAGCAATCAGCCCCAGCATTTT. It yields the protein CASSEGRSNQPQHF.